The rows below give T cell receptor beta chains drawn from one sample of a study of OX40 agonist ivuxolimab in advanced cancers. This table comes from immunoSEQ multiplex PCR, and its TCRdb copy is limited to in-frame clones, with some not included. The repertoire holds some 140,000 clones, with about 92% as singletons. Sequencing was performed on CD4+ or CD8+ T cells sorted from blood, taken in a trial of the OX40 agonist ivuxolimab. Receptors originate from an adult with an advanced solid tumor such as melanoma, head and neck, liver or kidney cancer. Both conserved end residues are part of each CDR3. D genes are given only for firm matches. The size entry is marked missing in some rows and otherwise reads once, few, many or a size class.

J gene: TRBJ2-3
clone size: NA
V gene: TRBV4-1
D gene: TRBD2
CDR3 DNA: TGCGCCAGCAGCCAAGAGGCTAGCGGGAGGGCAGATACGCAGTATTTT
CDR3 protein: CASSQEASGRADTQYF

J gene: TRBJ1-6
clone size: NA
V gene: TRBV2
D gene: NA
CDR3 DNA: TGTGCCAGCAGTGAGAGCGGTCGGCCCCTCCACTTT
CDR3 protein: CASSESGRPLHF

J gene: TRBJ2-4
clone size: NA
V gene: TRBV29-1
D gene: TRBD1
CDR3 DNA: TGCGGTCGTGAATCCGGGACAGGGCCTATAGCCAAAAACATTCAGTACTTC
CDR3 protein: CGRESGTGPIAKNIQYF

J gene: TRBJ1-1
clone size: NA
V gene: TRBV19
D gene: NA
CDR3 DNA: TGTGCCAGTAGTACCTATCACAGGGAGGGTACTGAAGCTTTCTTT
CDR3 protein: CASSTYHREGTEAFF

J gene: TRBJ2-3
clone size: NA
V gene: TRBV4-2
D gene: NA
CDR3 DNA: TGTGCCAGCAGCTTGGACTGGGCGCAGTATTTT
CDR3 protein: CASSLDWAQYF

J gene: TRBJ2-7
clone size: NA
V gene: TRBV10-3
D gene: TRBD1
CDR3 DNA: TGTGCCATCCGGGGACAGGCCCTCTACGAGCAGTACTTC
CDR3 protein: CAIRGQALYEQYF

J gene: TRBJ2-1
clone size: NA
V gene: TRBV2
D gene: NA
CDR3 DNA: TGTGCCAGCAGTGAACCCTCCTACAATGAGCAGTTCTTC
CDR3 protein: CASSEPSYNEQFF

J gene: TRBJ2-3
clone size: NA
V gene: TRBV6-5
D gene: TRBD1
CDR3 DNA: TGTGCCAGCAGTTATGGGTCCAGTACAGGGGCTGATACGCAGTATTTT
CDR3 protein: CASSYGSSTGADTQYF

J gene: TRBJ2-7
clone size: NA
V gene: TRBV15
D gene: NA
CDR3 DNA: TGTGCCACCAGCAGAGGCCGGGCCTCCTCCTACGAGCAGTACTTC
CDR3 protein: CATSRGRASSYEQYF

J gene: TRBJ2-4
clone size: NA
V gene: TRBV2
D gene: TRBD1
CDR3 DNA: TGTGCCAGCAAGGCGACAGGGGTCGGCAAAAACATTCAGTACTTC
CDR3 protein: CASKATGVGKNIQYF

J gene: TRBJ2-5
clone size: NA
V gene: TRBV5-1
D gene: TRBD2
CDR3 DNA: TGCGCCAGCAGCAAACCCCCCGGGACTAGCGGGGAAGAGACCCAGTACTTC
CDR3 protein: CASSKPPGTSGEETQYF

J gene: TRBJ1-4
clone size: NA
V gene: TRBV28
D gene: TRBD1
CDR3 DNA: TGTGCCAGCAGTTTTGAGGGGGCGCGGGATGAAAAACTGTTTTTT
CDR3 protein: CASSFEGARDEKLFF

J gene: TRBJ1-2
clone size: NA
V gene: TRBV28
D gene: NA
CDR3 DNA: TGTGCCAGCAGTTTTCCCAACTATGGCTACACCTTC
CDR3 protein: CASSFPNYGYTF

J gene: TRBJ1-1
clone size: NA
V gene: TRBV5-1
D gene: NA
CDR3 DNA: TGCGCCAGCAGCGGGAGCGACGACACTGAAGCTTTCTTT
CDR3 protein: CASSGSDDTEAFF

J gene: TRBJ2-7
clone size: NA
V gene: TRBV5-1
D gene: NA
CDR3 DNA: TGCGCCAGCAGCTCCCCAGGGAACTACGAGCAGTACTTC
CDR3 protein: CASSSPGNYEQYF

J gene: TRBJ1-2
clone size: NA
V gene: TRBV10-3
D gene: TRBD1
CDR3 DNA: TGTGCCATCAGTGGGGTAAGGGACAGTGCACAACTCGATTATGGCTACACCTTC
CDR3 protein: CAISGVRDSAQLDYGYTF

J gene: TRBJ1-2
clone size: NA
V gene: TRBV5-1
D gene: NA
CDR3 DNA: TGCGCCAGCAGCTTAGCACAAAACTATGGCTACACCTTC
CDR3 protein: CASSLAQNYGYTF

J gene: TRBJ1-2
clone size: NA
V gene: TRBV27
D gene: TRBD1
CDR3 DNA: TGTGCCAGCAGTTTAGCCGGGACAGCCTATGGCTACACCTTC
CDR3 protein: CASSLAGTAYGYTF

J gene: TRBJ1-2
clone size: NA
V gene: TRBV6-6
D gene: NA
CDR3 DNA: TGTGCCAGCAGTTACACGACGGGGAACTATGGCTACACCTTC
CDR3 protein: CASSYTTGNYGYTF

J gene: TRBJ2-6
clone size: NA
V gene: TRBV19
D gene: NA
CDR3 DNA: TGTGCCACTATAAGAGATCCCTCTGGGGCCAACGTCCTGACTTTC
CDR3 protein: CATIRDPSGANVLTF

J gene: TRBJ2-7
clone size: NA
V gene: TRBV10-3
D gene: TRBD1
CDR3 DNA: TGTGCCATCAGTGGGACAGGGGGCACCTCTTTTTCCTACGAGCAGTACTTC
CDR3 protein: CAISGTGGTSFSYEQYF

J gene: TRBJ2-5
clone size: NA
V gene: TRBV7-2
D gene: NA
CDR3 DNA: TGTGCCAGCAGCTTACCCCAAGAGACCCAGTACTTC
CDR3 protein: CASSLPQETQYF

J gene: TRBJ1-1
clone size: NA
V gene: TRBV29-1
D gene: NA
CDR3 DNA: TGCAGCGTAAGGACAGTCGTTAACACTGAAGCTTTCTTT
CDR3 protein: CSVRTVVNTEAFF

J gene: TRBJ1-3
clone size: NA
V gene: TRBV19
D gene: TRBD1
CDR3 DNA: TGTGCCACCAACTCAGGGGGTGGAAACACCATATATTTT
CDR3 protein: CATNSGGGNTIYF

J gene: TRBJ1-2
clone size: NA
V gene: TRBV7-2
D gene: NA
CDR3 DNA: TGTGCCAGCAGACGGATCGACTATGGCTACACCTTC
CDR3 protein: CASRRIDYGYTF

J gene: TRBJ1-6
clone size: NA
V gene: TRBV30
D gene: NA
CDR3 DNA: TGTGCCTGGAGTTTGGTTGGAGATTCACCCCTCCACTTT
CDR3 protein: CAWSLVGDSPLHF

J gene: TRBJ2-3
clone size: once
V gene: TRBV11-2
D gene: TRBD1
CDR3 DNA: TGTGCCAGCAACTCCATCCAGGGGGCGAAGAAAGATACGCAGTATTTT
CDR3 protein: CASNSIQGAKKDTQYF

J gene: TRBJ1-4
clone size: NA
V gene: TRBV6-1
D gene: NA
CDR3 DNA: TGTGCCAGCTCTTCAAGGGGGGAGTATGAAAAACTGTTTTTT
CDR3 protein: CASSSRGEYEKLFF

J gene: TRBJ1-6
clone size: once
V gene: TRBV2
D gene: NA
CDR3 DNA: TGTGCCAGCAGTACCACAGGGTGGGACTCCTATAATTCACCCCTCCACTTT
CDR3 protein: CASSTTGWDSYNSPLHF

J gene: TRBJ2-7
clone size: NA
V gene: TRBV5-4
D gene: NA
CDR3 DNA: TGTGCCAGCAGCTTGGATGACGAGCAGTACTTC
CDR3 protein: CASSLDDEQYF

J gene: TRBJ1-2
clone size: NA
V gene: TRBV18
D gene: TRBD1
CDR3 DNA: TGTGCCAGCTCACCGGGACAGGGTAGTGGCTACACCTTC
CDR3 protein: CASSPGQGSGYTF

J gene: TRBJ2-7
clone size: NA
V gene: TRBV4-1
D gene: NA
CDR3 DNA: TGCGCCAGCAGCCAAGATGAGGGGCCGTTATACGAGCAGTACTTC
CDR3 protein: CASSQDEGPLYEQYF

J gene: TRBJ2-5
clone size: NA
V gene: TRBV10-3
D gene: TRBD1
CDR3 DNA: TGTGCCATCAGTGAGTTGGGACAGGGCCAAGAGACCCAGTACTTC
CDR3 protein: CAISELGQGQETQYF

J gene: TRBJ1-2
clone size: once
V gene: TRBV9
D gene: NA
CDR3 DNA: TGTGCCAGCAGCGTAGGGCGGGGGGAGAACTATGGCTACACCTTC
CDR3 protein: CASSVGRGENYGYTF

J gene: TRBJ2-7
clone size: NA
V gene: TRBV6-6
D gene: NA
CDR3 DNA: TGTGCCAGCGGCCCTCTCTCAGGACTGTCCTACGAGCAGTACTTC
CDR3 protein: CASGPLSGLSYEQYF

J gene: TRBJ2-7
clone size: NA
V gene: TRBV18
D gene: TRBD1
CDR3 DNA: TGTGCCAGCTCAGGGACAGCGTCCTCCTACGAGCAGTACTTC
CDR3 protein: CASSGTASSYEQYF

J gene: TRBJ2-2
clone size: once
V gene: TRBV7-2
D gene: TRBD2
CDR3 DNA: TGTGCCAGCAGCCGACTGACTAGCGGAGGGGAGCTGTCTTTT
CDR3 protein: CASSRLTSGGELSF

J gene: TRBJ1-3
clone size: NA
V gene: TRBV7-2
D gene: NA
CDR3 DNA: TGTGCCAGCAGCTTAGTGGCAGGGGTAACCTCTGGAAACACCATATATTTT
CDR3 protein: CASSLVAGVTSGNTIYF

J gene: TRBJ2-1
clone size: NA
V gene: TRBV7-6
D gene: NA
CDR3 DNA: TGTGCCAGCAGCCTGGAGGGGGGGCATCGATACAATGAGCAGTTCTTC
CDR3 protein: CASSLEGGHRYNEQFF

J gene: TRBJ2-5
clone size: NA
V gene: TRBV7-2
D gene: NA
CDR3 DNA: TGTGCCAGCAGATTCAGGGGGGACGTAGAGACCCAGTACTTC
CDR3 protein: CASRFRGDVETQYF

J gene: TRBJ2-7
clone size: NA
V gene: TRBV30
D gene: NA
CDR3 DNA: TGTGCCTGGAGTGCCAAGGGCGTGGGGACCTACGAGCAGTACTTC
CDR3 protein: CAWSAKGVGTYEQYF

J gene: TRBJ1-2
clone size: NA
V gene: TRBV18
D gene: NA
CDR3 DNA: TGTGCCAGCTCACCGGGCCAGGTGAATGGCTACACCTTC
CDR3 protein: CASSPGQVNGYTF

J gene: TRBJ1-2
clone size: NA
V gene: TRBV6-8
D gene: TRBD1
CDR3 DNA: TGTGCCAGCAACCAGGACAGGGGGCGCTTATCTAGTGGCTACACCTTC
CDR3 protein: CASNQDRGRLSSGYTF

J gene: TRBJ1-5
clone size: NA
V gene: TRBV7-9
D gene: NA
CDR3 DNA: TGTGCCAGCAGCCCTCTGGGGGCAGGTCAGCCCCAGCATTTT
CDR3 protein: CASSPLGAGQPQHF

J gene: TRBJ2-7
clone size: NA
V gene: TRBV10-3
D gene: TRBD2
CDR3 DNA: TGTGCCATTGCCGGGACTAGCGGTTCCTACGAGCAGTACTTC
CDR3 protein: CAIAGTSGSYEQYF

J gene: TRBJ1-1
clone size: NA
V gene: TRBV5-4
D gene: NA
CDR3 DNA: TGTGCCAGCAGCTTGGACCCGGGAACTGAAGCTTTCTTT
CDR3 protein: CASSLDPGTEAFF

J gene: TRBJ2-2
clone size: NA
V gene: TRBV7-9
D gene: TRBD2
CDR3 DNA: TGTGCCAGCAGCTTAGCGGCTAGCGGGGGCACCGGGGAGCTGTTTTTT
CDR3 protein: CASSLAASGGTGELFF

J gene: TRBJ2-7
clone size: NA
V gene: TRBV5-8
D gene: NA
CDR3 DNA: TGTGCCAGCAGCTTGGTCTCCAGCTACGAGCAGTACTTC
CDR3 protein: CASSLVSSYEQYF

J gene: TRBJ1-1
clone size: NA
V gene: TRBV11-2
D gene: TRBD1
CDR3 DNA: TGTGCCAGCAGCTTAGAATCCACAGGGGGCACTGAAGCTTTCTTT
CDR3 protein: CASSLESTGGTEAFF

J gene: TRBJ2-7
clone size: NA
V gene: TRBV9
D gene: TRBD1
CDR3 DNA: TGTGCCAGCAGTCTAGGACAGGGGGCGTACGAGCAGTACTTC
CDR3 protein: CASSLGQGAYEQYF